These T cell receptor beta chains were read from a single sample in a study of vaccination and CD4 T cells after COVID-19. TCRdb fed the PCR reads into MiXCR, producing one record per CDR3 protein. The sample consists of 17,000 or so distinct CDR3 sequences, 23% of them appearing once. No antigens are known for them. The material sequenced was cultured CD4+ T cells from blood. Every receptor here comes from a human donor with COVID-19. CDR3s include the opening cysteine and the closing phenylalanine or tryptophan. The D gene is left open where the match is weak. Not every row has a clone size; where given, it reads once, few, many or a size class.

. TRBJ1-3 TRBV9 . CASSVQGVSGNTIYF TGTGCCAGCAGCGTACAGGGCGTCTCTGGAAACACCATATATTTT
few TRBJ1-5 TRBV7-8 TRBD1 CASSLRRGDQPQHF TGTGCCAGCAGCTTACGCAGGGGGGATCAGCCCCAGCATTTT
few TRBJ1-5 TRBV19 . CASNEKLWGINQPQHF TGTGCCAGTAATGAAAAGCTTTGGGGCATCAATCAGCCCCAGCATTTT
few TRBJ2-2 TRBV6-1 TRBD2 CASGLAGGHRELFF TGTGCCAGCGGACTAGCGGGGGGCCATCGGGAGCTGTTTTTT
few TRBJ1-5 TRBV20-1 . CSARGLRGSNQPQHF TGCAGTGCTAGAGGTTTGAGGGGTAGCAATCAGCCCCAGCATTTT
. TRBJ1-2 TRBV7-2 TRBD1 CASSSSGQGRGYTF TGTGCCAGCAGCTCTTCGGGACAGGGACGTGGCTACACCTTC
few TRBJ2-7 TRBV25-1 . CASSEFGIGEQYF TGTGCCAGCAGTGAATTCGGAATTGGCGAGCAGTACTTC
. TRBJ1-4 TRBV7-9 . CASSLLGQGNEKLFF TGTGCCAGCAGCTTACTGGGCCAGGGAAATGAAAAACTGTTTTTT
few TRBJ2-3 TRBV7-2 . CASSSRGRTDTQYF TGTGCCAGCAGCTCCCGAGGGCGCACAGATACGCAGTATTTT
. TRBJ2-2 TRBV6-5 . CASSYSGYTGELFF TGTGCCAGCAGTTACTCGGGATACACCGGGGAGCTGTTTTTT
. TRBJ2-3 TRBV11-1 TRBD2 CASSLLAGGIDTQYF TGTGCCAGCAGCTTGCTAGCGGGGGGTATAGATACGCAGTATTTT
. TRBJ2-2 TRBV5-1 TRBD1 CASSPGQVGTGELFF TGCGCCAGCAGCCCAGGACAGGTTGGGACCGGGGAGCTGTTTTTT